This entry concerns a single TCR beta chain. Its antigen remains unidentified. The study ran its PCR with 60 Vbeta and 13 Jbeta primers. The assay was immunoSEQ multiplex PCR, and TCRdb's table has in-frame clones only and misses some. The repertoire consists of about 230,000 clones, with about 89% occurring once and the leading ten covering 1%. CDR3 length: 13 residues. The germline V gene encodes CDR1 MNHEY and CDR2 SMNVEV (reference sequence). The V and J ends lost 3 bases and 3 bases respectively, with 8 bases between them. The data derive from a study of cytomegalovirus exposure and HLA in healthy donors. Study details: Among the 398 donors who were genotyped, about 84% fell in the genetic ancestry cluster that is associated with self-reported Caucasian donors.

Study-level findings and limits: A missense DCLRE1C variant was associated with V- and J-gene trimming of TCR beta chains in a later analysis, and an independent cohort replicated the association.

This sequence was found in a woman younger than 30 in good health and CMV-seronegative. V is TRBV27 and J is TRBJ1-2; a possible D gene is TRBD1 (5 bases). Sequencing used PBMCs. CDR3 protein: CASSLQGDYGYTF. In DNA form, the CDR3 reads TGTGCCAGCAGTTTGCAGGGCGACTATGGCTACACCTTC.